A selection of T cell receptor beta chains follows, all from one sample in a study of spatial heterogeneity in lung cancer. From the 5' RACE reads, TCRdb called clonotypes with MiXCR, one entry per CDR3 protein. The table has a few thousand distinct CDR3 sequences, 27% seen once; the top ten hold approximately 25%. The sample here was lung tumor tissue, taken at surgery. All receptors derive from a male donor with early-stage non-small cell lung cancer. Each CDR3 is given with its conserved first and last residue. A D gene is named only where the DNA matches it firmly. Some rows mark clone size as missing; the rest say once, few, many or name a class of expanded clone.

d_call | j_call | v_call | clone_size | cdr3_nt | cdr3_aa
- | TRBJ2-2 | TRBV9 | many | TGTGCCAGCAGCCCCTTCGATCGCACCGGGGAGCTGTTTTTT | CASSPFDRTGELFF
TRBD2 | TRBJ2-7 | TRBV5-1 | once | TGCGCCAGCAGCTTGGAGGCTAGCGGAGCCCTCTACGAGCAGTACTTC | CASSLEASGALYEQYF
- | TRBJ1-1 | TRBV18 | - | TGTGCCAGCTCACCACAGGGAGGCACTGAAGCTTTCTTT | CASSPQGGTEAFF
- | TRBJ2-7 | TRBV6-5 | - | TGTGCCAGCAGTTACAGCAGGGGACACGAGCAGTACTTC | CASSYSRGHEQYF
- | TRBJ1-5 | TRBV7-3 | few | TGTGCCAGCAGCTTAGGGACCAATCAGCCCCAGCATTTT | CASSLGTNQPQHF
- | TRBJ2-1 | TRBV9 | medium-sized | TGTGCCAGCAGCGTAGGAGCTATTTCGAGCAATGAGCAGTTCTTC | CASSVGAISSNEQFF
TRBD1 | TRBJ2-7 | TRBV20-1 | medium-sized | TGCAGTGCTAGAGACCCGGGACAGGGTTACGAGCAGTACTTC | CSARDPGQGYEQYF
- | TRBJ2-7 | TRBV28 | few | TGTGCCAGCACTTCTTCGGCCTTC | CASTSSAF
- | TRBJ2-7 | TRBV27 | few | TGTGCCAGCAGTTTAGGGGCACAGGGCTACGAGCAGTACTTC | CASSLGAQGYEQYF
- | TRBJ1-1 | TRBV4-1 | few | TGCGCCAGCAGCCAGGCCGGGCCCCCCGGGAGCACTGAAGCTTTCTTT | CASSQAGPPGSTEAFF
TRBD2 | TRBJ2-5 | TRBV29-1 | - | TGCAGCGCCGGGGGACTAGCGGGAGTGGCGCAAGAGACCCAGTACTTC | CSAGGLAGVAQETQYF
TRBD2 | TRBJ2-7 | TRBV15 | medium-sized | TGTGCCACCAGCAGTTCTAGCGGAGGACACGAGCAGTACTTC | CATSSSSGGHEQYF
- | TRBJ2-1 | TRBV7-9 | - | TGTGCCAGCAGCTCTCTAGGAAATGAGCAGTTCTTC | CASSSLGNEQFF
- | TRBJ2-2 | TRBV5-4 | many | TGTGCCAGCAGCTTGACAGGGTCCGGGGAGCTGTTTTTT | CASSLTGSGELFF
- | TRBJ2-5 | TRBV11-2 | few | TGTGCCAGCAGCTTAGAAACCAATTCAGAGACCCAGTACTTC | CASSLETNSETQYF
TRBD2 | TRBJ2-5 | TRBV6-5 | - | TGTGCCAGCAGGCTTCGCGGGGGAGAGACCCAGTACTTC | CASRLRGGETQYF
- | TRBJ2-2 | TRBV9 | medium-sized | TGTGCCAGCAGCGTAAACTGGGGAGACACCGGGGAGCTGTTTTTT | CASSVNWGDTGELFF
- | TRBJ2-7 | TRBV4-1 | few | TGCGCCAGCAGCACCCTCCGGGCCCAGCGGGAGCAGTACTTC | CASSTLRAQREQYF
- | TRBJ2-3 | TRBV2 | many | TGTGCCAGCAGCACACCTACCGGGCCAGGCACAGATACGCAGTATTTT | CASSTPTGPGTDTQYF
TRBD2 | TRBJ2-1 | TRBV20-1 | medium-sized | TGCAGTGCAAACAGGAGGACTAGCGGGAGACAATACAATGAGCAGTTCTTC | CSANRRTSGRQYNEQFF
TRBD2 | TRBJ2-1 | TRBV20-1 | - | TGCAGTGCTAGCCCCCCAACTAGCGGTTACAATGAGCAGTTCTTC | CSASPPTSGYNEQFF
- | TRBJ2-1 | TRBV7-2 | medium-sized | TGTGCCAGCAGCTTAGCGTCCGACCCTTTTAGGAATGAGCAGTTCTTC | CASSLASDPFRNEQFF
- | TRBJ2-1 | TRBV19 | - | TGTGCCAGTAGTATCACAGGGCTGGCCCTTGATGAGCAGTTCTTC | CASSITGLALDEQFF
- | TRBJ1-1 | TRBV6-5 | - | TGTGCCAGCAGTCCCTTCGCGGTATGGAACACTGAAGCTTTCTTT | CASSPFAVWNTEAFF
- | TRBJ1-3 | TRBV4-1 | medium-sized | TGCGCCAGCAGCCAAGATGGGGGCCGCGGCTCTGGAAACACCATATATTTT | CASSQDGGRGSGNTIYF
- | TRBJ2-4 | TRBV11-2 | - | TGTGCCAGCAGCTCCCCCGGACTGGAAGCCAAAAACATTCAGTACTTC | CASSSPGLEAKNIQYF
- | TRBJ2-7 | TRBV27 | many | TGTGCCAGCAGCTACGAGGGTGGAGGCTACTACGAGCAGTACTTC | CASSYEGGGYYEQYF
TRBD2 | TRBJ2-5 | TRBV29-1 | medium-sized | TGCAGCGCCCTCCCTCAAGCGGGAGGCGAGACCCAGTACTTC | CSALPQAGGETQYF
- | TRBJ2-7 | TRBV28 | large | TGTGCCAGCAGTCGACAGGTAGACCACGAGCAGTACTTC | CASSRQVDHEQYF
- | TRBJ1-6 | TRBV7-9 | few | TGTGCCAGCAGCTTAGGTAGCGGACAGAGCAATTCACCCCTCCACTTT | CASSLGSGQSNSPLHF
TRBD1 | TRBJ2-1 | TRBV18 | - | TGTGCCAGCTCACCGGGACAGGGAAACAATGAGCAGTTCTTC | CASSPGQGNNEQFF
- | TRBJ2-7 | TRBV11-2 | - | TGTGCCAGCAGCTCGGGGTTCTACGAGCAGTACTTC | CASSSGFYEQYF
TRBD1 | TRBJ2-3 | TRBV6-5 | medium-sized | TGTGCCAGCAAAGGGGGCTCTTGGACAGATACGCAGTATTTT | CASKGGSWTDTQYF
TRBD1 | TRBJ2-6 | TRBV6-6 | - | TGTGCCAGCAATGCCCAGGGGGATTCGGTAGGGGCCAACGTCCTGACTTTC | CASNAQGDSVGANVLTF
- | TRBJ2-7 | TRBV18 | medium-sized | TGTGCCAGCTCACTCTCCGGGACTCGCTCCTACGAGCAGTACTTC | CASSLSGTRSYEQYF
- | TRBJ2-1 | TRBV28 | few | TGTGCCAGCAGTTTCGAAGGAGAGTGGACCTACAATGAGCAGTTCTTC | CASSFEGEWTYNEQFF
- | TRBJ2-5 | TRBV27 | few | TGTGCCAGCACTGACACTTTCGAGACAGGAGAGACCCAGTACTTC | CASTDTFETGETQYF
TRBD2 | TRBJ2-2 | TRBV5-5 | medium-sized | TGTGCCAGCAGCTTGGGCCTAGCGGGAGGATCCACCGGGGAGCTGTTTTTT | CASSLGLAGGSTGELFF
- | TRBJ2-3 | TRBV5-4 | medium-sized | TGTGCCAGCAGCTCAACAGATACGCAGTATTTT | CASSSTDTQYF
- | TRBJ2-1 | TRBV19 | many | TGTGCCAGTGAGACTCGCGGGACAGTAGAGAGGAGCTCCTACAATGAGCAGTTCTTC | CASETRGTVERSSYNEQFF
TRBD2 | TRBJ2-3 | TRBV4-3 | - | TGCGCCAGCAGCCAAGCCCTAGCGGGGGGGCGCGGTACGCAGTATTTT | CASSQALAGGRGTQYF
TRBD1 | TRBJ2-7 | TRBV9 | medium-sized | TGTGCCAGCACCAAGGGACAGACCGATGCCGAGCAGTACTTC | CASTKGQTDAEQYF
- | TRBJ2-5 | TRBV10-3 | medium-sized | TGTGCCATCAGTGTGGGGGGACAAGAGACCCAGTACTTC | CAISVGGQETQYF
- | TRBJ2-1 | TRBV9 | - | TGTGCCAGCAGCACCGGGACTTTCTACAATGAGCAGTTCTTC | CASSTGTFYNEQFF
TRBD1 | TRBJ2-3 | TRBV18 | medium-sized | TGTGCCAGCTCGCAATTTGGACAGGGGACAGATACGCAGTATTTT | CASSQFGQGTDTQYF
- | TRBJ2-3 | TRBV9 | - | TGTGCCAGCAGCGAAAGGGGGGTCGCAGATACGCAGTATTTT | CASSERGVADTQYF
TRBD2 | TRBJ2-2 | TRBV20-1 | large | TGCAGTGCTAGGACTAGCGGGGGTGGGACCGGGGAGCTGTTTTTT | CSARTSGGGTGELFF
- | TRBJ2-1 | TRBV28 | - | TGTGCCAGCAGGACCTCATATGAGCAGTTCTTC | CASRTSYEQFF
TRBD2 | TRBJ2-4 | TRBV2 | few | TGTGCCAGCAGTGCCCGACTAGCGGGGAGTCAAAACATTCAGTACTTC | CASSARLAGSQNIQYF
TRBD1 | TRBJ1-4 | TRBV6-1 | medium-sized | TGTGCCAGCAGTACACCGGGACAGGGGAGTGAAAAACTGTTTTTT | CASSTPGQGSEKLFF
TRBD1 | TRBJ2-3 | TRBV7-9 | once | TGTGCCAGCAGCTTTGGGACAGGTCGCCGCACAGATACGCAGTATTTT | CASSFGTGRRTDTQYF
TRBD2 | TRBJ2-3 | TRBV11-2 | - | TGTGCCAGCAGACCCGGGACTAGCGGCTCAGATACGCAGTATTTT | CASRPGTSGSDTQYF
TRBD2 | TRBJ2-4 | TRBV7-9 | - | TGTGCCAGCAGCGGGACTAGCGGGAGGGCCGGCATTCAGTACTTC | CASSGTSGRAGIQYF
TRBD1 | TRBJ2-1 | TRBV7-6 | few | TGTGCCAGCAGCCCCGGGACAGGGGCCTACAATGAGCAGTTCTTC | CASSPGTGAYNEQFF
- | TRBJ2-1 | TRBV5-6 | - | TGTGCCAGCAGCGGACTAACTTGGCAGTTCTTC | CASSGLTWQFF
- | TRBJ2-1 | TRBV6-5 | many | TGTGCCAGCAGTTACAAGCGGCTGACCGACAATGAGCAGTTCTTC | CASSYKRLTDNEQFF
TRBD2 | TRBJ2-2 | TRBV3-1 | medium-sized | TGTGCCAGCAGCAAGGGACTAGCGGGAAATGCCGGGGAGCTGTTTTTT | CASSKGLAGNAGELFF
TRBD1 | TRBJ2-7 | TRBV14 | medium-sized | TGTGCCAGCAGGTCCGGGACAGGGGGTCAGGAGCAGTACTTC | CASRSGTGGQEQYF
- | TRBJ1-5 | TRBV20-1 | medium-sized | TGCAGTGCCACTAACCCACTACAGGGAGGGCCGAGCAATCAGCCCCAGCATTTT | CSATNPLQGGPSNQPQHF